Following are 16 T cell receptor beta chains from one sample sequenced in a study of CD8 T cells in ankylosing spondylitis. Using its own MiXCR run on the 5' RACE reads, TCRdb lists one record per CDR3 protein. The table lists about 700,000 distinct CDR3 sequences, around a fifth of them singletons. General study results and limits: Apparently characteristic of ankylosing spondylitis blood was a TCR beta motif (eight highly homologous variants).

Their recognized antigens are unknown. Input material: blood, either unsorted or a sorted T cell fraction (not recorded which). The source is a male donor with ankylosing spondylitis.

This clonotype was counted a few times. J is TRBJ2-1 and V is TRBV4-1; 7 positions agree with TRBD2. Germline CDR1 is MGHRA and CDR2 is YSYEKL. The CDR3 totals 20 residues. V gave up 4 bases and J gave up 2 bases; unmatched junction bases: 20. The chain's CDR3 is CASSPAGVVAPGATYNEQFF. In nucleotides, the CDR3 is TGCGCCAGCAGCCCCGCGGGAGTTGTGGCGCCGGGAGCAACCTACAATGAGCAGTTCTTC.

This clonotype was found a few times. The chain's CDR3 is CASSQEEWTGANVLTF. CDR3 bases: TGCGCCAGCAGCCAAGAGGAGTGGACAGGGGCCAACGTCCTGACTTTC. The chain couples TRBV4-3 to TRBJ2-6; possibly TRBD1 for D (5 bases). The CDR3 runs to 16 residues. V lost 0 bases, J lost 4 bases, and 10 bases lay in between. The germline V gene has CDR1 LGHNA and CDR2 YSLEER.

This clonotype has just a few counts. The rearrangement uses TRBV3-1 and TRBJ2-1, with D perhaps TRBD1 (6 bases). The CDR3 runs to 13 residues. Germline CDR1 and CDR2: LGHDT and YNNKEL (reference sequence). The V gene lost 4 bases and the J gene lost 10 bases, with 14 bases spanning the gap. As DNA, the CDR3 is TGTGCCAGCAGCCTCTCTGGCCAGGGGGAGCAGTTCTTC. Translation: CASSLSGQGEQFF.

The gene calls are TRBV3-1 and TRBJ2-6; the D is unclear. In germline, CDR1 is LGHDT, CDR2 YNNKEL (reference sequence). With 5 bases removed from V and 0 bases from J, the gap between germline ends came to 17 bases. The length of the CDR3 is 18 residues. The CDR3 DNA reads TGTGCCAGCAGCAAACGGAGCCTATCCGTCTCTGGGGCCAACGTCCTGACTTTC. Its protein product is CASSKRSLSVSGANVLTF.

The gene calls are TRBV6-2 or TRBV6-3 and TRBJ2-6; D is undetermined. V gave up 7 bases and J gave up 2 bases, with 18 bases separating them. The CDR3 contains 17 residues. Germline assignment: CDR1 MNHEY and CDR2 SVGEGT. CDR3 amino acids: CASNPDAPHAGANVLTF. DNA for the CDR3: TGTGCCAGCAACCCCGATGCCCCCCATGCTGGGGCCAACGTCCTGACTTTC.

There are many counts of this clonotype. The rearrangement links TRBV12-3 or TRBV12-4 to TRBJ2-5; D uncertain. The V and J ends lost 5 bases and 7 bases respectively, with 17 bases between them. The CDR3 covers 14 residues. The CDR3 sequence is CASSPSLHRGTQYF. The CDR3 coding sequence is TGTGCCAGCAGTCCTTCACTACATCGCGGGACCCAGTACTTC.

There are many counts of this clonotype. This sequence joins TRBV7-2 and TRBJ2-1; D may be TRBD1 (6 bases). Per the germline V gene, CDR1 is SGHTA and CDR2 is FQGNSA. The CDR3 extends over 15 amino acids. V dropped 1 base and J dropped 3 bases, with 10 bases sitting between them. CDR3 protein: CASSLGGPIYNEQFF. The CDR3 coding sequence is TGTGCCAGCAGCTTAGGGGGGCCCATCTACAATGAGCAGTTCTTC.

The chain links TRBV18 to TRBJ1-2, with D unresolved. Trimming stripped 1 base from V and 8 bases from J, with 14 bases between. CDR1 KGHSH and CDR2 LQKENI come from the germline V gene. This CDR3 is 14 amino acids long. The CDR3 loop reads CASSPLPPLGGYTF. CDR3 nucleotides: TGTGCCAGCTCACCACTTCCACCATTGGGGGGCTACACCTTC.

The V gene is TRBV5-1, the J gene TRBJ2-1, with TRBD1 identical over 8 bases. With 4 bases clipped from V and 7 bases from J, the junction kept 13 bases outside the gene matches. Germline CDR1 is SGHRS and CDR2 is YFSETQ. The CDR3 is 16 residues long. CDR3 loop: CASSTQQGAIGNEQFF. The CDR3 DNA sequence: TGCGCCAGCAGCACACAGCAGGGGGCCATCGGAAATGAGCAGTTCTTC. Together with reference TRBV5-1 and TRBJ2-1, the CDR3 gives the full variable domain: KAGVTQTPRYLIKTRGQQVTLSCSPISGHRSVSWYQQTPGQGLQFLFEYFSETQRNKGNFPGRFSGRQFSNSRSEMNVSTLELGDSALYLCASSTQQGAIGNEQFFGPGTRLTVL.

The chain recombines TRBV12-3 or TRBV12-4 with TRBJ2-5; D might be TRBD1 (5 bases). Trimming pared 6 bases from V and 5 bases from J, leaving 22 bases between. The CDR3 extends over 16 amino acids. The CDR3 region has the DNA TGTGCCAGCAGCCTACGAGCGTCCAGGGTCTACGAGACCCAGTACTTC. It encodes CASSLRASRVYETQYF.

At least ten counts were recorded for this clonotype. The chain is built from TRBV5-1 and TRBJ1-2; maybe TRBD1 (5 bases). There are 14 residues in the CDR3. Trimming shortened V by 2 bases and J by 5 bases, and 13 bases separated the two germline ends. Germline loops: CDR1 SGHRS, CDR2 YFSETQ. The CDR3 nucleotides are TGCGCCAGCAGCTTCGAGGGAGGGGATTATGGCTACACCTTC. This sequence encodes CASSFEGGDYGYTF.

V is TRBV28 and J is TRBJ2-7, with a tentative D call TRBD2 (6 bases). Per the germline V gene, CDR1 is MDHEN and CDR2 is SYDVKM. CDR3 length equals 14 residues. The ends were cut back, 5 bases at V and 6 bases at J, with 17 bases in the middle. This chain's CDR3 is CASSPVGLAIEQYF. The CDR3 DNA reads TGTGCCAGCAGTCCGGTCGGGCTAGCGATCGAGCAGTACTTC. Together with reference TRBV28 and TRBJ2-7, the CDR3 gives the full variable domain: DVKVTQSSRYLVKRTGEKVFLECVQDMDHENMFWYRQDPGLGLRLIYFSYDVKMKEKGDIPEGYSVSREKKERFSLILESASTNQTSMYLCASSPVGLAIEQYFGPGTRLTVT.

Comment on this clonotype: A read error may explain this, as a much larger clone is one base away. V usage is TRBV10-3 and J usage is TRBJ2-5; TRBD2 matches 10 bases. The CDR3 is 17 residues long. J gave up 5 bases and V 8 bases, and 17 bases lay outside the gene matches. CDR1 and CDR2 (germline): ENHRY, SYGVKD. The CDR3 sequence: CAIGGDPSGGDDETQYF. The CDR3 nucleotides read TGTGCCATCGGGGGAGATCCTAGCGGGGGTGACGATGAGACCCAGTACTTC.

J is TRBJ2-1 and V is TRBV28, with 8 positions matching TRBD1. Germline CDR1 MDHEN, CDR2 SYDVKM. J lost 4 bases, V lost 4 bases, and 6 bases had no gene match. CDR3 size: 15 residues. The CDR3 DNA reads TGTGCCAGCAGTTCCGCCGGGACAGGTTACAATGAGCAGTTCTTC. Translation: CASSSAGTGYNEQFF.

This chain uses TRBV6-2 or TRBV6-3 with TRBJ2-7; maybe TRBD1 (5 bases). Trimming pared 9 bases from V and 3 bases from J, leaving 9 bases between. The CDR3 loop spans 11 amino acids. In germline, CDR1 is MNHEY, CDR2 SVGEGT. The CDR3 spells CASQGYYEQYF. The CDR3 region has the DNA TGTGCCAGTCAGGGATACTACGAGCAGTACTTC.

This clonotype was picked up a small number of times. The V call is TRBV6-6, the J call TRBJ1-2, with TRBD1 identical over 8 bases. Germline V gene sequence: CDR1 MNHNY, CDR2 SVGAGI (reference sequence). V shed 6 bases, J shed 7 bases, and the junction held 7 bases outside the gene matches. The CDR3 length is 13 residues. In nucleotides, the CDR3 is TGTGCCAGCAGACCAGACAGGGGCTCTGGCTACACCTTC. The encoded protein is CASRPDRGSGYTF.